This T cell receptor beta chain comes out of a study of shared clonotypes between healthy human individuals. Findings and caveats of the study: The study found lower generation probabilities in non-shared clonotypes than in those shared by all four donors.

The CDR3 totals 16 residues. From germline, CDR1 is SGHDN and CDR2 FVKESK. Between the trimmed V and J ends, which lost 3 bases and 3 bases, there was a span of 18 bases. Assay execution took place at the deep level. In the study's own analysis: There were no quality scores in the junction-only immunoSEQ sequences, so filtering differed. Method: immunoSEQ multiplex PCR; TCRdb's copy keeps in-frame clones and lacks some. The V and J calls and the clone size are those of that table, but D and trimming were determined from the DNA. This table has 550,000 to 850,000 clones, just under 75% appearing once. A few counts support this clone. What it binds is not known.

Sequenced sample: memory CD4+ T cells sorted from blood. Subset given: CD45RA-negative fraction. The sequence was obtained from a woman aged 30 to 39 in good health. The chain carries TRBV14 and TRBJ2-7; no clear D gene. The CDR3 DNA sequence: TGTGCCAGCAGCCACCACCAAGGTCGAGGTGGCTACGAGCAGTACTTC. The encoded protein is CASSHHQGRGGYEQYF.